A selection of T cell receptor beta chains follows, all from one sample in a study of blood T cell repertoires in COVID-19. Repertoires were generated with immunoSEQ multiplex PCR, while TCRdb's copy carries only in-frame clones and drops some. Found here are approximately 190,000 clones, around 84% of them singletons; the top ten hold about an eighth. Sequenced: peripheral blood. Source of these receptors: a young man with active or convalescent COVID-19. Both conserved end residues are trimmed from each CDR3.

TRBV5-8,TRBJ2-7,ASKTGTGAYEQY
TRBV2,TRBJ2-1,ASRLAGVQGEQF
TRBV4-1,TRBJ1-4,ASSLYGQGSTNEKLF
TRBV27,TRBJ1-2,ASSSGQAYGYT
TRBV5-1,TRBJ2-1,ASSPGDGQTGNEQF
TRBV5-6,TRBJ2-5,ASSVTSGGAEETQY
TRBV6-5,TRBJ2-5,ASSYGVGGNQETQY
TRBV5-5,TRBJ1-6,ASSSRGTGVNSPLH
TRBV7-9,TRBJ1-4,ASSPRVVNEKLF
TRBV7-9,TRBJ2-1,ASSLVRTSEGNEQF
TRBV11-2,TRBJ1-3,ASSLVVGQAFDLGNTIY
TRBV5-6,TRBJ1-6,ASSLTGGSPLH
TRBV6-5,TRBJ2-7,ASSYSSGLSSYEQY
TRBV14,TRBJ1-3,ASSLLRNTIY
TRBV9,TRBJ1-3,ASSMDRDSGNTIY